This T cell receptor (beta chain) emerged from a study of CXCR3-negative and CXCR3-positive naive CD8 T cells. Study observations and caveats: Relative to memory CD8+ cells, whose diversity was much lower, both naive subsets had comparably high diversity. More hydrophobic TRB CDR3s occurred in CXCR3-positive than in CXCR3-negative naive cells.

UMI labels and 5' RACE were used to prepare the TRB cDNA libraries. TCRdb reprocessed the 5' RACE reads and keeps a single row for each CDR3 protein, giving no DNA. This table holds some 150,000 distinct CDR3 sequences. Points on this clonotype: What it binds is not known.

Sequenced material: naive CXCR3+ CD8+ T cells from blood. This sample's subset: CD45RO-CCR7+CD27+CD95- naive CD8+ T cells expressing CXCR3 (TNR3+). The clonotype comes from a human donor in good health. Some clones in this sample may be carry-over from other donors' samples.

CDR3 residues: CSVRDRGLYEQYF. The V gene is TRBV29-1, the J gene TRBJ2-7; TCRdb outputs TRBD1, but without DNA this stays unchecked. This CDR3 contains 13 residues. CDR1 and CDR2 (germline): SQVTM, ANQGSEA.